A selection of T cell receptor beta chains follows, all from one sample in a study of shared clonotypes between healthy human individuals. Produced via immunoSEQ multiplex PCR; TCRdb's table is partial and in-frame only. The table lists about 2 million clones, 85% to 95% of them singletons, with more than 0.1% in the top ten. Sequencing was performed on naive CD4+ T cells sorted from blood. The receptors were gathered from a man aged 18 to 30 in good health. CDR3s include the opening cysteine and the closing phenylalanine or tryptophan.

v_gene,j_gene,CDR3aa
TRBV7-2,TRBJ2-3,CASSNPEGDTQYF
TRBV10-1,TRBJ2-3,CASSERWTPNTDTQYF
TRBV6-6,TRBJ1-6,CASSWNRASYNSPLHF
TRBV7-8,TRBJ2-3,CASSLRAGLRVTDTQYF
TRBV5-1,TRBJ2-4,CASSLEGVSRNIQYF
TRBV7-9,TRBJ1-2,CASSRPGTGGYGYTF
TRBV4-3,TRBJ2-4,CASSQDQAAKNIQYF
TRBV7-3,TRBJ1-1,CASSLYWNTEAFF
TRBV6-1,TRBJ1-5,CASSDSGVDQPQHF
TRBV9,TRBJ2-2,CASSVEASGRAGELFF
TRBV5-4,TRBJ2-7,CASSLGDRRISYEQYF
TRBV9,TRBJ2-3,CASSRGGGSTDTQYF
TRBV6-6,TRBJ1-2,CASRPSGGSSHYGYTF
TRBV5-4,TRBJ1-2,CASSAASNYGYTF
TRBV4-1,TRBJ1-5,CASSQEGSQPQHF
TRBV18,TRBJ2-7,CASSPKDSYEQYF
TRBV18,TRBJ1-5,CASSPAISGGNQPQHF
TRBV4-3,TRBJ2-3,CASSQDLTTSGSTDTQYF
TRBV5-1,TRBJ1-2,CASSLDGNYGYTF
TRBV9,TRBJ1-6,CASSVGPANSPLHF
TRBV6-4,TRBJ2-2,CASSAEGGFTGELFF
TRBV5-8,TRBJ1-3,CASSLSRGTVSGNTIYF
TRBV28,TRBJ2-3,CASSLSGTSTDTQYF
TRBV25-1,TRBJ2-3,CASSDHRGTDTQYF
TRBV18,TRBJ1-6,CASSPMGGSDSPLHF
TRBV7-8,TRBJ1-4,CASRNRGGPATNEKLFF
TRBV25-1,TRBJ1-5,CASSDDYSGGAFPQHF
TRBV7-8,TRBJ2-3,CASSKHLGLAGATDTQYF
TRBV2,TRBJ1-5,CASSADRGAGQPQHF
TRBV2,TRBJ2-2,CATKNREGTGELFF
TRBV7-2,TRBJ1-4,CASSPGTGRNEKLFF
TRBV5-4,TRBJ2-2,CASSQDSGTGELFF
TRBV9,TRBJ1-3,CASSVGAARQGNTIYF
TRBV9,TRBJ1-2,CASSVGNHGGDGYTF
TRBV13,TRBJ2-3,CASSLGLLTSVSTDTQYF